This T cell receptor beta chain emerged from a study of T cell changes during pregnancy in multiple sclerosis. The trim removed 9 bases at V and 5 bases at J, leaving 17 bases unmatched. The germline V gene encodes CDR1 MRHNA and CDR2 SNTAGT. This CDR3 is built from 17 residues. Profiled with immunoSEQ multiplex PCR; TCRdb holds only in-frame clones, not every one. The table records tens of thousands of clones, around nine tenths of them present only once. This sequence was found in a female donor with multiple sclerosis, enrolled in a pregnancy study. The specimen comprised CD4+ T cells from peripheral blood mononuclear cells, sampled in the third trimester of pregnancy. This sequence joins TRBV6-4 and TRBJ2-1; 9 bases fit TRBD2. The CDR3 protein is CASKGGLSGRTNNEQFF. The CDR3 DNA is TGTGCCAGTAAGGGCGGCCTTAGCGGGAGAACAAACAATGAGCAGTTCTTC.